A single sample gave rise to the 32 T cell receptor beta chains below, sequenced in a study of blood T cell repertoires in COVID-19. The protocol was immunoSEQ multiplex PCR, while the TCRdb copy is restricted to in-frame clones and leaves out a portion. The profile shows 200,000 to 300,000 clones, around 90% of them singletons. Source material: peripheral blood. Source of these receptors: a man aged 25 to 40 with COVID-19, enrolled during active disease.

V usage is TRBV29-1 and J usage is TRBJ1-2, with a possible D match to TRBD1 (6 bases). CDR1 SQVTM and CDR2 ANQGSEA come from the germline V gene. The CDR3 is 13 residues long. V was trimmed by 7 bases and J by 1 base, leaving 13 bases between them. The CDR3 sequence is CSAPDSGNYGYTF. The CDR3 coding sequence is TGCAGCGCTCCGGACAGTGGTAACTATGGCTACACCTTC.

The chain carries TRBV14 and TRBJ2-5; D is undetermined. CDR3 length equals 12 residues. Germline V CDR1 and CDR2: SGHDN, FVKESK. V gave up 0 bases and J gave up 7 bases, with 6 bases separating them. The chain's CDR3 is CASSQDTVTQYF. The CDR3 DNA reads TGTGCCAGCAGCCAAGATACGGTGACCCAGTACTTC.

By sample fraction, this clone is medium-sized. This rearrangement joins TRBV27 to TRBJ1-4; D not certain. Germline lookup yields CDR1 MNHEY and CDR2 SMNVEV (reference sequence). The CDR3 length is 18 residues. Deletions cut 7 bases from V and 8 bases from J, with 29 bases between. The CDR3, as DNA: TGTGCCAGCACAAGTGTCGGGTTCCAGCGGCCCCTGGAAGAAAAACTGTTTTTT. This sequence encodes CASTSVGFQRPLEEKLFF.

This clone occurred once. The genes are TRBV6-4 and TRBJ2-1; 14 nucleotides agree with TRBD2. J lost 0 bases, V lost 4 bases, and 11 bases had no gene match. CDR1 is MRHNA, CDR2 SNTAGT, per germline. This CDR3 has 20 amino acids. The CDR3 DNA reads TGTGCCAGCAGTGGGGCCCCCGGGACTAGCGGGGGAAGCTCCTACAATGAGCAGTTCTTC. Translation gives CASSGAPGTSGGSSYNEQFF.

The J gene is TRBJ2-3, the V gene TRBV6-5, with 8 bases matching TRBD2. J lost 5 bases, V lost 5 bases, and 3 bases had no gene match. This CDR3 region has 13 residues. CDR1 and CDR2 from the germline V gene are MNHEY and SVGAGI. CDR3 nucleotides: TGTGCCAGCAGTCGGACTAGCCGAGATACGCAGTATTTT. Residues: CASSRTSRDTQYF.

The chain has TRBV6-5 and TRBJ1-2, with 12 nucleotides matching TRBD1. The CDR3 is made up of 14 amino acids. The V and J ends lost 7 bases and 6 bases, in that order; junction bases with no gene match: 6. In germline, CDR1 is MNHEY, CDR2 SVGAGI. The CDR3 protein is CASNGDRGHHGYTF. The CDR3 DNA follows: TGTGCCAGCAACGGGGACAGGGGGCATCATGGCTACACCTTC.

The CDR3 protein is CASSQVGGTGAFPDGYTF. CDR3 DNA sequence: TGCGCCAGCAGCCAAGTCGGAGGGACAGGGGCCTTTCCAGATGGCTACACCTTC. The rearrangement uses TRBV4-1 and TRBJ1-2; 10 bases align to TRBD1. Germline CDR1 reads MGHRA; CDR2 reads YSYEKL. The CDR3 has 18 residues. The J segment lost 6 bases and the V segment lost 1 base, leaving 14 bases of the junction unmatched.

The J gene is TRBJ2-2, the V gene TRBV5-1, with D perhaps matching TRBD2 (5 bases). CDR3 length: 15 amino acids. V lost 3 bases and J lost 8, with 17 bases in between. Germline CDR1 and CDR2: SGHRS and YFSETQ. CDR3 in amino acids: CASSWALTGSGELFF. The CDR3, as DNA: TGCGCCAGCAGCTGGGCCCTGACGGGGTCGGGGGAGCTGTTTTTT.

This clone was counted a few times. V usage is TRBV5-5 and J usage is TRBJ1-3; D is perhaps TRBD1 (5 bases). Germline V gives CDR1 SGHKS, CDR2 YYEKEE (reference sequence). V was clipped by 5 bases and J by 0 bases, with 15 bases between them. The CDR3 totals 16 residues. In DNA form, the CDR3 reads TGTGCCAGCAGTCAACGAGGTGACAGCTCTGGAAACACCATATATTTT. This gives the protein CASSQRGDSSGNTIYF.

The chain recombines TRBV7-6 with TRBJ2-5; 8 nucleotides line up with TRBD2. The V gene's germline CDR1 is SGHVS and CDR2 FNYEAQ. The CDR3 is 15 amino acids. The trim removed 5 bases at V and 2 bases at J, leaving 7 bases unmatched. In DNA, the CDR3 is TGTGCCAGCAGCCCCACCCGGGGGGGACAAGAGACCCAGTACTTC. Translating gives CASSPTRGGQETQYF.

This chain links TRBV19 with TRBJ2-7; a weak D match, TRBD1 (5 bases). The CDR3 is 14 amino acids. CDR1 is LNHDA, CDR2 SQIVND, per germline (reference sequence). Trimming shortened V by 3 bases and J by 0 bases, and 9 bases separated the two germline ends. In nucleotides, the CDR3 is TGTGCCAGTAGTATGGTTCAGGGCTCCTACGAGCAGTACTTC. Encoded protein: CASSMVQGSYEQYF.

This chain uses TRBV15 with TRBJ1-4; TRBD1 matches at 10 bases. In germline, CDR1 is LNHNV, CDR2 YYDKDF (reference sequence). The CDR3 consists of 15 residues. The junction had 3 bases not matched to a gene; V was cut back by 0 bases and J by 8 bases. The CDR3 DNA follows: TGTGCCACCAGCAGAGAAGGGACAGGGGACGAAAAACTGTTTTTT. Its translation: CATSREGTGDEKLFF.

The V gene is TRBV9, the J gene TRBJ1-4; the match to TRBD1 covers 8 bases. The CDR3 is 16 residues long. Germline V gene data show CDR1 as SGDLS and CDR2 as YYNGEE. The J segment lost 3 bases and the V segment lost 3 bases, leaving 7 bases of the junction unmatched. In DNA form, the CDR3 reads TGTGCCAGCAGCGGGATCCAGGGGGCCCCTAATGAAAAACTGTTTTTT. It is translated as CASSGIQGAPNEKLFF.

This clone was counted a few times. J is TRBJ1-2 and V is TRBV4-1; possibly TRBD1 for D (6 bases). The CDR3 sequence is 15 residues long. The ends were cut back, 1 base at V and 5 bases at J, with 14 bases in the middle. CDR1 is MGHRA, CDR2 YSYEKL, per germline. In nucleotides, the CDR3 is TGCGCCAGCAGCCAAGCCCAACAGGGAAGGTATGGCTACACCTTC. This translates into CASSQAQQGRYGYTF.

This chain connects TRBV6-4 to TRBJ2-1; 11 nucleotides line up with TRBD2. The germline V gene encodes CDR1 MRHNA and CDR2 SNTAGT. This CDR3 has 16 amino acids. V shed 2 bases, J shed 5 bases, and the junction held 5 bases outside the gene matches. CDR3 residues: CASSDAASGGNNEQFF. The CDR3 DNA sequence: TGTGCCAGCAGTGACGCTGCTAGCGGGGGGAACAATGAGCAGTTCTTC.

Remarks on this clone: The sample carries other DNA sequences with the same CDR3. V gene TRBV2 combines with J gene TRBJ1-2; 8 bases are shared with TRBD1. CDR1 is SNHLY and CDR2 is FYNNEI in the germline V gene. With V trimmed by 8 bases and J by 4 bases, 6 bases remained unmatched. The CDR3 is 13 residues long. As DNA, the CDR3 is TGTGCCAGCCGAACAGGGGGTGGCTATGGCTACACCTTC. Residues: CASRTGGGYGYTF.

The V and J genes are TRBV3-1 (or the pseudogene TRBV3-2) and TRBJ2-2; D unclear. This CDR3 spans 13 amino acids. The V gene lost 2 bases and the J gene lost 6 bases, with 7 bases spanning the gap. Looked up from germline, CDR1 is LGHDT and CDR2 is YNNKEL (reference sequence). The CDR3 protein is CASSQNLAGELFF. The CDR3, as DNA: TGTGCCAGCAGCCAAAATCTCGCCGGGGAGCTGTTTTTT.

The chain couples TRBV19 to TRBJ1-3; 7 bases map to TRBD1. J gave up 3 bases and V 6 bases, and 5 bases lay outside the gene matches. The CDR3 has 14 residues. Germline values: CDR1 LNHDA, CDR2 SQIVND (reference sequence). The CDR3 nucleotides read TGTGCCAGTAGCCGACAGGGAGTTGGAAACACCATATATTTT. Its translation is CASSRQGVGNTIYF. Full variable domain (outside the CDR3, taken from reference TRBV19 and TRBJ1-3): DGGITQSPKYLFRKEGQNVTLSCEQNLNHDAMYWYRQDPGQGLRLIYYSQIVNDFQKGDIAEGYSVSREKKESFPLTVTSAQKNPTAFYLCASSRQGVGNTIYFGEGSWLTVV.

The chain carries TRBV29-1 and TRBJ2-7, with TRBD2 as a possible D gene (5 bases). Germline CDR1 reads SQVTM; CDR2 reads ANQGSEA. The CDR3 runs to 14 residues. The V end was cut by 1 base, the J end by 0 bases, with 10 bases between. The CDR3 region has the DNA TGCAGCGTTGAAGGGACCGGGGTCTCCTACGAGCAGTACTTC. Translation gives CSVEGTGVSYEQYF.

In its sample, this clone was seen once. V gene TRBV27 combines with J gene TRBJ2-5; weak D call: TRBD2 (5 bases). The CDR3 is 13 amino acids. V dropped 5 bases and J dropped 0 bases, with 7 bases sitting between them. In germline, CDR1 is MNHEY, CDR2 SMNVEV (reference sequence). CDR3 coding DNA: TGTGCCAGCAGTCCCGGGAACCAAGAGACCCAGTACTTC. Its protein is CASSPGNQETQYF.

The V and J genes are TRBV2 and TRBJ1-4; D is uncertain. CDR1 is SNHLY, CDR2 FYNNEI, per germline. This CDR3 region has 13 residues. Trimming removed 2 bases from V and 8 bases from J, with 9 bases in between. CDR3 in DNA: TGTGCCAGCAGTGAAATTGGCAGAGAAAAACTGTTTTTT. Its protein is CASSEIGREKLFF.

V gene TRBV12-2 combines with J gene TRBJ2-3; whether TRBD1, the table's D call, matches the DNA was not checked. TRBV12-2 is a listed pseudogene. The CDR3 runs to 16 residues. CDR3 bases: TGTGCAAGTCGCGGAAGGACAGGGAGCGGCACAGATACGCAGTATTTT. This encodes CASRGRTGSGTDTQYF.

The rearrangement uses TRBV11-2 and TRBJ2-7; 7 positions match TRBD1. Trimming cost V 0 bases and J 2 bases; bases outside gene matches: 13. Germline CDR1 and CDR2: SGHAT and FQNNGV. The CDR3 extends over 18 amino acids. The CDR3 is CASSLEGPEQGTPYEQYF. The CDR3 DNA sequence: TGTGCCAGCAGCTTAGAGGGTCCCGAACAGGGGACCCCCTACGAGCAGTACTTC.

V is TRBV4-1 and J is TRBJ2-2, with 7 bases matching TRBD1. CDR1 MGHRA and CDR2 YSYEKL come from the germline V gene. The V and J ends lost 3 bases and 3 bases, in that order; junction bases with no gene match: 7. The CDR3 spans 16 residues. CDR3 region: CASSHPGQRDTGELFF. Written as DNA, the CDR3 is TGCGCCAGCAGCCATCCGGGACAGAGGGACACCGGGGAGCTGTTTTTT.

This clone was seen only a few times. The chain links TRBV2 to TRBJ1-6; possible D gene TRBD1, 5 bases. V lost 4 bases and J 0 bases, leaving 16 bases between the germline ends. The V gene's germline CDR1 is SNHLY and CDR2 FYNNEI. There are 18 residues in the CDR3. DNA of the CDR3: TGTGCCAGCAGTGTTAGACAGTATGCTAGCTCCTATAATTCACCCCTCCACTTT. It is translated as CASSVRQYASSYNSPLHF.

The rearrangement uses TRBV19 and TRBJ1-4; 7 nucleotides align to TRBD1. Germline assignment: CDR1 LNHDA and CDR2 SQIVND (reference sequence). The V and J ends lost 4 bases and 10 bases, in that order; junction bases with no gene match: 12. The CDR3 has 15 amino acids. CDR3 sequence (DNA): TGTGCCAGTAGTAGCACAGGGGAATCGGCGGGAAAACTGTTTTTT. Its protein product is CASSSTGESAGKLFF.

V gene TRBV4-2 combines with J gene TRBJ1-4; D is perhaps TRBD1 (6 bases). The CDR3 is 16 amino acids. Trimming cost V 0 bases and J 8 bases, with 16 bases left between them. CDR1 and CDR2 (germline): LGHNA, YNFKEQ. The CDR3 nucleotides read TGTGCCAGCAGCCAAGATCAACAGGGAGCGGGGGAAAAACTGTTTTTT. Protein product: CASSQDQQGAGEKLFF.

V usage is TRBV5-4 and J usage is TRBJ1-6; tentative D call: TRBD1 (6 bases). The CDR3 length is 15 residues. Germline V gene data show CDR1 as SGHNT and CDR2 as YYREEE (reference sequence). V lost 4 bases and J lost 4, with 12 bases in between. In DNA, the CDR3 is TGTGCCAGCAGCGCCGACAGGAGGTATAATTCACCCCTCCACTTT. Amino acids: CASSADRRYNSPLHF.

This chain uses TRBV7-2 with TRBJ2-1, with 8 bases aligning to TRBD2. This CDR3 has 15 residues. J gave up 8 bases and V 4 bases, and 10 bases lay outside the gene matches. CDR1 SGHTA and CDR2 FQGNSA come from the germline V gene. The CDR3 region has the DNA TGTGCCAGCAGCTCTGGTCGGGGGGGCCCCTATGAGCAGTTCTTC. This gives the protein CASSSGRGGPYEQFF. Combining the CDR3 with reference TRBV7-2 and TRBJ2-1 gives the whole variable domain GAGVSQSPSNKVTEKGKDVELRCDPISGHTALYWYRQSLGQGLEFLIYFQGNSAPDKSGLPSDRFSAERTGGSVSTLTIQRTQQEDSAVYLCASSSGRGGPYEQFFGPGTRLTVL.

The rearrangement joins TRBV18 to TRBJ2-2; TRBD1 matches 8 bases. CDR3 size: 16 residues. Per the germline V gene, CDR1 is KGHSH and CDR2 is LQKENI. The ends lost 3 bases at V and 2 bases at J; junction bases unmatched: 5. The CDR3 region is CASSPQQGANTGELFF. For the CDR3, the DNA is TGTGCCAGCTCACCTCAGCAGGGGGCCAACACCGGGGAGCTGTTTTTT. Looking up the rest from reference TRBV18 and TRBJ2-2 gives the full variable domain: NAGVMQNPRHLVRRRGQEARLRCSPMKGHSHVYWYRQLPEEGLKFMVYLQKENIIDESGMPKERFSAEFPKEGPSILRIQQVVRGDSAAYFCASSPQQGANTGELFFGEGSRLTVL.

J is TRBJ2-5 and V is TRBV5-1; 8 bases match TRBD1. Germline lookup yields CDR1 SGHRS and CDR2 YFSETQ. The CDR3 spans 14 residues. Trimming removed 0 bases from V and 5 bases from J; junction bases left unmatched: 3. CDR3 loop: CASSLDRGRETQYF. The CDR3 bases are TGCGCCAGCAGCTTGGACAGGGGGAGGGAGACCCAGTACTTC.

V usage is TRBV7-9 and J usage is TRBJ2-7, with 7 bases that match TRBD2. The V segment lost 6 bases and the J segment 0 bases; nucleotides outside the gene matches: 5. The CDR3 runs 14 residues. Germline CDR1 reads SEHNR; CDR2 reads FQNEAQ (reference sequence). For the CDR3, the DNA is TGTGCCAGCAGAATCGGACTAGACTCCTACGAGCAGTACTTC. It encodes CASRIGLDSYEQYF.